This T cell receptor (beta chain) was sequenced in a study of T cells in Graves' hyperthyroidism and ophthalmopathy. Amplification yielded TCR beta CDR3 regions, with RNA transcripts as the source. With the HTBI primer set, the TCR CDR3 went through a first round of RT-PCR. TCRdb re-called the multiplex PCR reads through MiXCR, storing one row per CDR3 protein. The table records about 400,000 distinct CDR3 sequences, around 13% of them present only once. Among ophthalmopathy patients, the Clinical Activity Score reached at least 3, the NOSPECS grade reached at least 4, and duration remained under 3 months. Trimming removed 7 bases from V and 3 bases from J; junction bases left unmatched: 5. CDR1 is KGHDR, CDR2 SFDVKD, per germline. The CDR3 contains 14 residues. In its sample, this clonotype was seen a few times.

This rearrangement joins TRBV24-1 to TRBJ1-1; 9 bases agree with TRBD1. The sequence derives from a woman between 25 and 40 years old with Graves' ophthalmopathy. Source material: blood. CDR3 region: CATRPQGAHTEAFF. As DNA, the CDR3 is TGTGCCACCAGGCCACAGGGGGCTCACACTGAAGCTTTCTTT.